This T cell receptor beta chain was observed in a study of blood T cell repertoires in COVID-19. About the research overall: COVID-19 samples, acute and convalescent, were from the United States, Italy and Spain. Sample material is recorded as cDNA or gDNA derived from T cells, B-cell-depleted T cells, or PBMCs.

Sequencing used immunoSEQ multiplex PCR; TCRdb keeps in-frame clones, though not all of them. The sample shows roughly 360,000 clones, roughly 80% of them seen only once. This CDR3 contains 13 residues. Germline CDR1 and CDR2: SEHNR and FQNEAQ (reference sequence). The V gene end was trimmed by 2 bases and the J gene end by 6 bases; junction bases not matched to a gene: 4. The clonotype comes from a human donor with acute or convalescent COVID-19. The donor label of this sample is uncertain. Sequences were obtained from peripheral blood. The genes are TRBV7-9 and TRBJ2-7; 7 bases are shared with TRBD1. This CDR3 is CASSLSEGAEQYF. The CDR3 coding sequence is TGTGCCAGCAGCTTATCCGAGGGGGCCGAGCAGTACTTC.